This TCR beta chain was sequenced during a study of cytomegalovirus exposure and HLA in healthy donors. Study-wide background: The 95 million to 120 million unique TCR beta sequences, from about 179 million T cells, were found by an earlier analysis.

Primers: 60 Vbeta forward and 13 Jbeta reverse. Using immunoSEQ multiplex PCR, the repertoire was profiled, and TCRdb retains in-frame clones only, with some absent. Altogether about 130,000 clones are present, about 80% being singletons, with the ten largest covering 8.9%. As to this clone: Its antigen is unknown.

Study-level results: There were some V segments, including TRBV6-2 and TRBV6-3, excluded as indistinguishable. One cluster of highly shared sequence variants probably arose as a sequencing artifact. The study assumed roughly uniform donor sequencing depth for presence/absence analyses.

This CDR3 is 14 amino acids long. Per the germline V gene, CDR1 is SNHLY and CDR2 is FYNNEI. Trimming stripped 7 bases from V and 5 bases from J, with 12 bases between. The chain is built from TRBV2 and TRBJ1-6; weak D call: TRBD1 (6 bases). The sequence was obtained from a man aged 25 to 40 in good health and CMV-seropositive. What was sequenced was PBMCs. The CDR3 is CASKVGGDNSPLHF. Written as DNA, the CDR3 is TGTGCCAGCAAGGTAGGGGGGGATAATTCACCCCTCCACTTT.